This TCR beta chain is drawn from a study of siplizumab effects on memory and regulatory T cells. Study observations and caveats: Proliferating siplizumab-cultured Tregs lacked confirmed suppressive function. Greater diversity than memory cells seemed evident in naive T cells, which also appeared to be major alloresponse contributors.

As to this clone: What it recognizes is unknown.

It was 85,000 to 100,000 TCR templates that were assayed per sample. Assay used: immunoSEQ multiplex PCR; TCRdb lists only in-frame clones, some missing. The sample has about 98,000 clones, roughly 92% seen once. The material sequenced was CD4+ T cells sorted from blood. The sequence came from a human donor in good health.

CDR3 loop: CASSMYRNRRSGNTIYF. The CDR3 coding sequence is TGTGCCAGTAGTATGTACAGGAATCGGAGGTCAGGAAACACCATATATTTT. The V and J genes are TRBV19 and TRBJ1-3, with D possibly being TRBD1 (5 bases). Germline V gene data show CDR1 as LNHDA and CDR2 as SQIVND (reference sequence). The CDR3 is 17 amino acids. V gave up 3 bases and J gave up 4 bases, with 19 bases separating them.